These T cell receptor beta chains were read from a single sample in a study of tumor-infiltrating lymphocytes in primary liver carcinoma. TCRdb called the multiplex PCR reads again in MiXCR, with one record for every CDR3 protein. The sample shows nearly 50,000 distinct CDR3 sequences, around 79% of them seen only once. The sample was liver tumor tissue from sampling region 3. The receptors come from a middle-aged man with primary liver carcinoma and hepatitis B virus infection. Both conserved end residues are part of each CDR3. A D gene is named only where the DNA matches it firmly. Clone size is stated in some rows and not others, as once, few, many or a class when expanded.

len	abundance	v_gene	j_gene	d_gene	CDR3aa	CDR3nt
13	once	TRBV29-1	TRBJ2-1	.	CSVEESGVDEQIF	TGCAGCGTTGAAGAATCAGGGGTCGATGAGCAGATCTTC
15	.	TRBV6-1	TRBJ2-1	TRBD2	CASRILAGVDDEQFF	TGTGCCAGTCGTATTCTAGCGGGAGTAGACGATGAGCAGTTCTTC
15	many	TRBV5-1	TRBJ1-1	.	CASKWTVGMNTEAFF	TGCGCCAGCAAATGGACGGTGGGGATGAACACTGAAGCTTTCTTT
17	.	TRBV5-4	TRBJ1-2	.	CASSLSWRSAQNYDYTF	TGTGCCAGCAGCTTATCTTGGCGGTCAGCGCAAAACTATGACTATACCTTC
14	medium-sized	TRBV11-2	TRBJ2-1	TRBD2	CASSHSGNRNEQFF	TGTGCCAGCAGTCATAGCGGGAATAGGAATGAGCAGTTCTTC
16	.	TRBV6-2/TRBV6-3	TRBJ2-1	TRBD2	CANSITGGVSFNEQFF	TGTGCCAACAGTATAACGGGAGGGGTTTCCTTTAATGAGCAGTTCTTC
15	.	TRBV6-1	TRBJ2-4	.	CASSDGFLTKNIQYF	TGTGCCAGCAGTGACGGCTTCCTAACCAAAAACATTCAGTACTTC
13	once	TRBV29-1	TRBJ2-2	.	CSVQRGTTGELFF	TGCAGCGTGCAACGGGGGACCACCGGGGAGTTGTTTTTT
17	.	TRBV4-2	TRBJ1-1	.	CASSQDHGRALNTEVFF	TGTGCTAGCAGCCAAGATCACGGCAGGGCATTGAACACTGAAGTTTTCTTT
12	medium-sized	TRBV11-2	TRBJ1-3	.	CASSLVGNTIYF	TGTGCCAGCAGCTTAGTTGGAAACACCATATATTTT
13	many	TRBV30	TRBJ1-4	TRBD1	CAWSRQGTEKLFF	TGTGCCTGGAGTCGACAGGGGACTGAAAAACTGTTTTTT
15	.	TRBV6-5	TRBJ1-6	TRBD1	CATSLTGDPNSLLHF	TGTGCCACCAGTTTGACAGGGGATCCTAATTCACTCCTCCACTTT
13	.	TRBV10-3	TRBJ2-7	.	CAIMRTESYEQFF	TGTGCCATCATGAGGACAGAATCTTACGAGCAGTTTTTC
13	.	TRBV24-1	TRBJ2-5	.	CATEREGEETQYF	TGTGCCACCGAACGTGAGGGGGAAGAGACCCAGTACTTC
16	.	TRBV11-2	TRBJ2-2	.	CASNSRQASNTGESFF	TGTGCCAGCAACTCCAGACAGGCTTCGAACACCGGGGAGTCGTTTTTT
13	.	TRBV14	TRBJ2-1	.	CASNQGTEHEQFF	TGTGCCAGCAACCAAGGGACGGAGCATGAGCAGTTCTTC
15	.	TRBV29-1	TRBJ2-1	.	CSVGPHSSTYDEQFF	TGCAGCGTGGGGCCTCATTCCAGCACCTACGATGAGCAGTTCTTC
14	.	TRBV11-2	TRBJ2-3	.	CASSFGGETDTQYF	TGTGCCAGCAGCTTCGGCGGGGAGACAGATACGCAGTATTTT
17	.	TRBV11-1	TRBJ2-1	TRBD2	CASSPRRAGGPHNEQFF	TGTGCCAGCAGCCCCCGGAGAGCGGGAGGGCCACACAATGAGCAGTTCTTC
13	.	TRBV29-1	TRBJ2-7	.	CSVRNRVGYEQYF	TGCAGCGTTAGGAACCGCGTGGGCTACGAGCAGTATTTC
13	.	TRBV5-1	TRBJ2-7	TRBD1	CASSDREGYEQYF	TGCGCCAGCTCGGACAGGGAAGGCTACGAGCAGTACTTC
16	few	TRBV11-2	TRBJ2-2	TRBD2	CASSLVALAGTGGPLF	TGTGCCAGCAGCTTAGTGGCGCTAGCGGGAACCGGGGGGCCGTTATTT
13	.	TRBV21-1	TRBJ2-5	.	CANSTYDGETQYF	TGTGCCAACAGCACATACGACGGCGAGACCCAGTACTTC
14	.	TRBV7-9	TRBJ1-1	TRBD1	CASRFGQGNTGAFF	TGTGCCAGCAGATTCGGACAGGGGAACACTGGAGCTTTCTTT
15	.	TRBV11-2	TRBJ2-7	.	CASSLTRGSDVEQYF	TGTGCCAGCAGCTTAACTCGGGGGAGCGATGTCGAGCAGTACTTC
16	once	TRBV5-6	TRBJ2-2	TRBD1	CANSLDRVLFTGELFF	TGTGCCAACAGCTTGGACAGGGTTTTGTTCACCGGGGAGCTGTTTTTT
11	medium-sized	TRBV13	TRBJ2-7	.	CASSLRGEQYF	TGTGCCAGCAGCTTACGCGGTGAGCAGTACTTC
16	.	TRBV4-1	TRBJ1-4	TRBD1	CASSQDKGQINERLFF	TGCGCCAGTAGCCAAGATAAGGGACAGATTAATGAAAGACTGTTTTTT
16	.	TRBV7-3	TRBJ1-2	TRBD1	CASSGGTGSYNYGYTF	TGTGCCAGCAGCGGGGGGACAGGTTCCTATAACTATGGCTACACCTTC
17	.	TRBV6-1	TRBJ1-2	TRBD1	CASNRDRGRLVYYGYTF	TGTGCCAGCAACCGGGATAGGGGGCGTCTTGTGTACTATGGCTACACCTTC
17	.	TRBV11-2	TRBJ2-2	.	CASSEGLAERNTGELFF	TGTGCAAGCAGCGAAGGACTTGCGGAGCGGAACACCGGGGAGCTGTTTTTT
14	.	TRBV12-3/TRBV12-4	TRBJ1-1	.	CGSSPRGSNTEAFF	TGTGGCAGCAGTCCCCGGGGATCGAACACCGAAGCTTTCTTT
14	.	TRBV11-2	TRBJ2-7	.	CASSLTDGVYEHYF	TGTGCCAGCAGTTTAACTGACGGAGTCTACGAGCACTACTTC
14	.	TRBV6-1	TRBJ2-7	TRBD2	CTSSHGLAAYEQYF	TGTACCAGCAGTCATGGACTAGCTGCCTACGAGCAGTACTTC
14	.	TRBV10-2	TRBJ2-1	TRBD2	CACSGTSDYNEQLF	TGCGCCTGCAGTGGAACTAGCGACTACAATGAGCAGCTCTTC
16	.	TRBV6-5	TRBJ2-2	.	CASSYPDYTGTGELFF	TGTGCCAGCAGTTACCCGGACTATACGGGGACCGGGGAGCTGTTTTTT
16	.	TRBV29-1	TRBJ2-3	TRBD2	CSSTGTSGTITDTRYF	TGCAGCTCCACCGGGACTAGCGGGACCATCACAGATACGCGCTATTTT
14	.	TRBV28	TRBJ1-1	TRBD1	CANSFGTGGTEAFF	TGTGCCAACAGTTTTGGGACAGGGGGCACTGAAGCTTTCTTT
16	.	TRBV29-1	TRBJ2-1	.	CIVALLDSRSYNEQFF	TGCATCGTTGCCCTACTAGACAGTCGCTCCTACAACGAGCAGTTCTTC
13	once	TRBV11-2	TRBJ2-2	.	CASSYTNTWELLF	TGTGCCAGCAGCTACACGAACACCTGGGAGCTGTTATTC
16	many	TRBV24-1	TRBJ2-1	TRBD2	CATSDDSGRENNEQFF	TGTGCCACCAGTGATGATAGCGGGAGGGAAAACAATGAGCAGTTCTTC
17	medium-sized	TRBV11-1	TRBJ2-1	TRBD2	CASSLARPGLADNEQFF	TGTGCCAGCAGCTTAGCCCGTCCGGGACTAGCGGACAATGAGCAGTTCTTC
12	.	TRBV11-2	TRBJ2-1	.	CARSPEYSGQLF	TGTGCCAGGAGCCCGGAGTACAGTGGGCAGCTCTTC
14	.	TRBV12-3/TRBV12-4	TRBJ2-1	.	CASSFASGSNEQFF	.
14	.	TRBV2	TRBJ2-3	.	CASSRERRGDTQYF	TGTGCCAGCAGTAGGGAAAGGCGAGGGGATACGCAGTATTTT
14	.	TRBV12-3/TRBV12-4	TRBJ2-7	.	CASSDPPRPYEQYF	TGTGCCAGTAGTGACCCCCCACGGCCCTACGAGCAGTACTTC
16	.	TRBV11-2	TRBJ2-5	.	CASRSRDSAQQETQYF	TGTGCCAGCAGATCCAGGGACTCGGCCCAGCAAGAGACTCAGTACTTC
14	.	TRBV6-5	TRBJ1-6	.	CVSSYGGSNSPLHF	TGTGTCAGCAGTTACGGCGGCAGTAATTCACCCCTCCACTTT
16	.	TRBV11-2	TRBJ2-5	.	CASKSRDSTHQETQYF	TGTGCCAGCAAATCCCGGGATTCGACCCACCAAGAGACCCAGTACTTC
13	.	TRBV7-8	TRBJ2-7	.	CANSMDVSYEQYF	TGTGCCAACAGCATGGACGTCTCATACGAGCAGTACTTC
14	.	TRBV4-2	TRBJ1-3	.	CTSIRDEAGNTIYF	TGTACCAGCATCAGGGACGAGGCGGGAAACACCATATATTTT
15	.	TRBV28	TRBJ2-7	.	CASSLILGPSYEQYF	TGTGCCAGCAGTTTAATCCTGGGGCCTTCCTACGAACAGTACTTC
18	.	TRBV5-4	TRBJ2-1	TRBD2	CANSAGLARGTPYSEQFF	TGTGCCAACAGCGCGGGACTAGCGCGAGGGACCCCCTACAGTGAGCAGTTCTTC
15	once	TRBV5-6	TRBJ1-2	TRBD1	CASSSQGARNYGCTF	TGTGCCAGCAGCTCGCAGGGGGCTAGGAACTATGGCTGCACCTTC